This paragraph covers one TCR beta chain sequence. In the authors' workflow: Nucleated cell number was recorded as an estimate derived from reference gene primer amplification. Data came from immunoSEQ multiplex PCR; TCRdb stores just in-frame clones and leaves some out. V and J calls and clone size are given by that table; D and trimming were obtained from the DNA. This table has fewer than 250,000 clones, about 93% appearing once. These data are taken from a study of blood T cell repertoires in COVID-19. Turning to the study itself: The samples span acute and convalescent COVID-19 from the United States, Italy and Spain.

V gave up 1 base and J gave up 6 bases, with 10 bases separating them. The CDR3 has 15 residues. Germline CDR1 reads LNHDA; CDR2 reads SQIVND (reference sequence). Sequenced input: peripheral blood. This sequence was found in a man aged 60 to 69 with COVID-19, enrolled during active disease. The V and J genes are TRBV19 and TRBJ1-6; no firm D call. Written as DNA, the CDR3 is TGTGCCAGTAGTATAGTGCCCGCCGGTAATTCACCCCTCCACTTT. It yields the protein CASSIVPAGNSPLHF.